This TCR beta chain was retrieved from a study of CD4 T cells in relation to SARS-CoV-2 and coronaviruses. As for the study in general: Controls used an HIV-1 Nef peptide pool or no peptide.

Sequencing was performed with immunoSEQ multiplex PCR; in TCRdb, only in-frame clones are kept and a portion is missing. The sample has 25,000 or so clones; roughly 76% are singletons. With regard to this clone: The antigen is unknown.

The unexposed donors gave CD4+ T cells in 2011-2018, prior to COVID-19. CD4+ T cells were isolated from the cells after 10 days of culture. Unexposed-donor CD4+ T cells were probed with SARS-CoV-2 S/N and four cold-coronavirus spikes, cells permitting. Per the germline V gene, CDR1 is SGHVS and CDR2 is FNYEAQ. The V and J ends lost 1 base and 3 bases respectively, with 6 bases between them. The CDR3 covers 13 residues. The receptor's source is a human donor in good health. The rearrangement uses TRBV7-6 and TRBJ1-1; D gene unclear. Sequencing was performed on CD4+ T cells from PBMCs, cultured in vitro. The CDR3 coding sequence is TGTGCCAGCAGCTTAGAGGTTTACACTGAAGCTTTCTTT. It codes for CASSLEVYTEAFF.